The entry below gives a single T cell receptor (beta chain) sequence along with its context. Its specificity is unknown. The sample belongs to a study of T cell responses to AZD1222 COVID-19 vaccine. General study points: Nearly half of spike-specific TCRs reportedly go after variant regions that carry no mutations. The donors showed a predominance of white British ancestry and of females, with possible underestimation of clonal diversity.

This table comes from immunoSEQ multiplex PCR, and its TCRdb copy is limited to in-frame clones, with some not included. The sample includes tens of thousands of clones, approximately 90% seen only once; the top ten take about 2.2%. CDR1 is LGHNT, CDR2 FRNRAP, per germline. The length of the CDR3 is 12 residues. V lost 0 bases to trimming and J lost 9 bases, with 6 bases between them. The origin of this receptor is an adult in good health. The rearrangement joins TRBV12-5 to TRBJ2-1; no clear D. The material sequenced was peripheral blood, taken on day 0 of AZD1222 vaccination. CDR3 nucleotide sequence: TGTGCTAGTGGTTTGGTAAACAGTGAGCAGTTCTTC. Protein: CASGLVNSEQFF.